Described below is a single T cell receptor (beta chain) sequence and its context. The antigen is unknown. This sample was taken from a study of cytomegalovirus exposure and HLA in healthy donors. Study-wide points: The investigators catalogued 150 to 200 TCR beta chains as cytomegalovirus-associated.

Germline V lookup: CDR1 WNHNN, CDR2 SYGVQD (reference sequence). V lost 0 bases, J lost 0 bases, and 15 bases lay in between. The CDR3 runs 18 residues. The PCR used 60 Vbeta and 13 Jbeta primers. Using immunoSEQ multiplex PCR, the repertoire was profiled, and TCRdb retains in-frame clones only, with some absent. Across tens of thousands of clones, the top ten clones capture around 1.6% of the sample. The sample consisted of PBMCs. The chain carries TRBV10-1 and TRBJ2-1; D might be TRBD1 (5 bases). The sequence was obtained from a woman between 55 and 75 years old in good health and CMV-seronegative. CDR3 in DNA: TGCGCCAGCAGTGAGTCGTTCTTAGTCAGGGACTCCTACAATGAGCAGTTCTTC. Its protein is CASSESFLVRDSYNEQFF.